This is a list of T cell receptor beta chains from one sample in a study of blood T cell repertoires in COVID-19. The method was immunoSEQ multiplex PCR; TCRdb's version includes in-frame clones alone and lacks a portion of them. The sample comprises about 280,000 clones, 82% of which are singletons, and over 4% rests with the top ten. Source material: PBMCs or T cells enriched from blood (not recorded which). Receptor source: a man in his forties or fifties who had been exposed to COVID-19. Each CDR3 is given with its conserved first and last residue. The D gene is left open where the match is weak.

TRBD1 TRBJ2-3 TRBV9 TGTGCCAGCAGCGGGAGTGACAGGGGAGATGGCACAGATACGCAGTATTTT CASSGSDRGDGTDTQYF
TRBD1 TRBJ2-2 TRBV12-5 TGTGCTAGTGGAGTCCCGGGACAGGGAGCCGGGGAGCTGTTTTTT CASGVPGQGAGELFF
. TRBJ2-2 TRBV9 TGTGCCAGCACTAGAAGCGCAAACACCGGGGAGCTGTTTTTT CASTRSANTGELFF
. TRBJ2-3 TRBV24-1 TGTGCCACCAGCACAGGGACGAGCACAGATACGCAGTATTTT CATSTGTSTDTQYF
. TRBJ1-5 TRBV6-5 TGTGCCAGACCCAGGGAGGGGAATCAGCCCCAGCATTTT CARPREGNQPQHF
. TRBJ1-1 TRBV18 TGTGCCAGCTCACCACCGCGGGTTGGATCCGAAGCTTTCTTT CASSPPRVGSEAFF
TRBD2 TRBJ2-1 TRBV7-9 TGTGCCAGCAGCTCCCGACAGCGGGAGGGTCTTAATGAGCAGTTCTTC CASSSRQREGLNEQFF
. TRBJ1-2 TRBV3-1/TRBV3-2 TGTGCCAGCACCCCCCAAGAGGCAGTCCTCTATGGCTACACCTTC CASTPQEAVLYGYTF
TRBD1 TRBJ1-1 TRBV18 TGTGCCAGCTCACCCTTAACAGGGGGCAACACTGAAGCTTTCTTT CASSPLTGGNTEAFF
TRBD2 TRBJ2-7 TRBV9 TGTGCCAGCAGCGTCACGGGAGGGCCGTTCTACGAGCAGTACTTC CASSVTGGPFYEQYF
TRBD2 TRBJ2-1 TRBV6-5 TGTGCCAGCCGAGAGGGGACTAACAATGAGCAGTTCTTC CASREGTNNEQFF
. TRBJ1-2 TRBV5-4 TGTGCCAGCACCCAACAGGGAAGTAACTATGGCTACACCTTC CASTQQGSNYGYTF
. TRBJ2-6 TRBV10-3 TGTGCCAGCGCGGGTGGGTCGGGGGCCAACGTCCTGACTTTC CASAGGSGANVLTF
TRBD1 TRBJ1-1 TRBV5-6 TGTGCCAGCAGCTTTCGGGACAGGGTTATGTCAGCTTTCTTT CASSFRDRVMSAFF
TRBD1 TRBJ2-7 TRBV29-1 TGCAGCGTTATGGGGGGACAGGGCGCCCCCGCCTACGAGCAGTACTTC CSVMGGQGAPAYEQYF
. TRBJ2-2 TRBV12-3/TRBV12-4 TGTGCCAGCAGTTTTTTCCTCACCGGGGAGCTGTTTTTT CASSFFLTGELFF
. TRBJ2-5 TRBV12-3/TRBV12-4 TGTGCCAGCAGTTGGGGGGGCAGCGGGACCCAGTACTTC CASSWGGSGTQYF
TRBD2 TRBJ2-3 TRBV11-3 TGTGCCAGCAGCTTAGGGATGGGACTAGCGGGAGGGTACGATACGCAGTATTTT CASSLGMGLAGGYDTQYF
TRBD1 TRBJ2-7 TRBV5-1 TGCGCCAGCAGCTGGGACAGGGGCTACGAGCAGTACTTC CASSWDRGYEQYF
TRBD2 TRBJ2-1 TRBV11-3 TGTGCCAGCAGCCCGGGACTACCGGGGGGGTACAATGAGCAGTTCTTC CASSPGLPGGYNEQFF
TRBD2 TRBJ2-3 TRBV7-3 TGTGCCAGCAGCTTTACCCCGCGAAGCGGGACCGGTACAGATACGCAGTATTTT CASSFTPRSGTGTDTQYF